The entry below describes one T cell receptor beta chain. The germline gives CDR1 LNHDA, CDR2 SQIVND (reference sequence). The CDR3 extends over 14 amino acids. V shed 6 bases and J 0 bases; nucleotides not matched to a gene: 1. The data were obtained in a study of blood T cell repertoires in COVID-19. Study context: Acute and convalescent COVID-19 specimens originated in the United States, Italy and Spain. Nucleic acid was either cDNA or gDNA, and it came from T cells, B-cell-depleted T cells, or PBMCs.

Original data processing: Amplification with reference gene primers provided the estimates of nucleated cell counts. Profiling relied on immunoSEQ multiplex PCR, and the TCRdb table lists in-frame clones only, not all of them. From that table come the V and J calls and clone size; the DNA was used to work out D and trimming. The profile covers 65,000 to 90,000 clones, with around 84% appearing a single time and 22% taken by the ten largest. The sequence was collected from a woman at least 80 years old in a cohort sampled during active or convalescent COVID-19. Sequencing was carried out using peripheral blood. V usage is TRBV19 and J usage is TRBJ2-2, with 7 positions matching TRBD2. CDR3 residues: CASRGLANTGELFF. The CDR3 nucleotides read TGTGCCAGTAGAGGACTAGCGAACACCGGGGAGCTGTTTTTT.